This entry features one T cell receptor (beta chain) sequence. Per the study methods: Counts of nucleated cells, estimated from reference gene primer amplification, were obtained. Sequencing was performed with immunoSEQ multiplex PCR; in TCRdb, only in-frame clones are kept and a portion is missing. The DNA gave D and trimming, while V, J and clone size come from that table. The sample holds about 260,000 clones; around nine tenths are singletons and the top ten take about 5.2%. This record belongs to a study of blood T cell repertoires in COVID-19. Looking at the study overall: Donors in the United States, Italy and Spain gave samples during acute or convalescent COVID-19.

Seattle-derived patients entered the study during active infection and were followed longitudinally. The sample taken for sequencing was peripheral blood. This receptor was taken from an older woman with COVID-19, enrolled during active disease.

CDR3: CASSSTRVTEAFF. The CDR3 nucleotides are TGTGCCAGCAGCTCGACGCGGGTCACTGAAGCTTTCTTT. This sequence joins TRBV6-5 and TRBJ1-1; D not resolved. This CDR3 has 13 amino acids. Germline V CDR1 and CDR2: MNHEY, SVGAGI. V shed 6 bases and J shed 4 bases, with 12 bases lying between them.